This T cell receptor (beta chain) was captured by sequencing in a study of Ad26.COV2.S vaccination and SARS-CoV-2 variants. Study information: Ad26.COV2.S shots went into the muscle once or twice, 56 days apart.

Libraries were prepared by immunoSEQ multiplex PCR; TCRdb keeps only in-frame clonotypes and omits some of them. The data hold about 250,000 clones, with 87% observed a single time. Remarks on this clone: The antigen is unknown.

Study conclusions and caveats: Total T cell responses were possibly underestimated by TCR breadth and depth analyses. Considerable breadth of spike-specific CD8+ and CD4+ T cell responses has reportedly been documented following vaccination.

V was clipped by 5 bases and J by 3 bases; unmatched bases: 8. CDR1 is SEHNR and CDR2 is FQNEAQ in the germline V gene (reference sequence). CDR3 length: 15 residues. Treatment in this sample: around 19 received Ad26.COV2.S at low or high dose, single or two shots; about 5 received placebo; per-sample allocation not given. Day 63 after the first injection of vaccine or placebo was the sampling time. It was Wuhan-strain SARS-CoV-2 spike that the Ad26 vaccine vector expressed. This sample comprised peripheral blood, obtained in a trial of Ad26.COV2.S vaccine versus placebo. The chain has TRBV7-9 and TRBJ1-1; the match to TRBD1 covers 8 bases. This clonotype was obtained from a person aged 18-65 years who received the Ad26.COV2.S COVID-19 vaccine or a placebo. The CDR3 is CASSAGQAGYTEAFF. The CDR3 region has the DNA TGTGCCAGCAGCGCGGGACAGGCCGGCTACACTGAAGCTTTCTTT. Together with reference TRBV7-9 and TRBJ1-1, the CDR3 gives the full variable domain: DTGVSQNPRHKITKRGQNVTFRCDPISEHNRLYWYRQTLGQGPEFLTYFQNEAQLEKSRLLSDRFSAERPKGSFSTLEIQRTEQGDSAMYLCASSAGQAGYTEAFFGQGTRLTVV.